Following are 32 T cell receptor beta chains from one sample sequenced in a study of CD8 T cells in ankylosing spondylitis. TCRdb called the 5' RACE reads again in MiXCR, with one record for every CDR3 protein. The sample shows 160,000 or so distinct CDR3 sequences, roughly 10% of them seen only once. Sequencing was done on a sample of blood, either unsorted or a sorted T cell fraction (not recorded which). The receptors were gathered from a female donor with ankylosing spondylitis or in good health (not recorded which).

The table lists this clonotype with many counts. The chain employs TRBV12-3 or TRBV12-4 and TRBJ1-2; 7 nucleotides line up with TRBD1. Germline trimming cut 6 bases from V and 6 bases from J; bases unmatched to any gene: 16. There are 16 residues in the CDR3. This CDR3 reads CASSFRIRDSRDGYTF. CDR3 coding DNA: TGTGCCAGCAGCTTCAGAATCCGGGACAGTCGGGATGGCTACACCTTC.

This clonotype was counted ten times or more. V is TRBV29-1 and J is TRBJ2-1; D not resolved. Germline CDR1 SQVTM, CDR2 ANQGSEA. Trimming took 4 bases from V and 10 from J, leaving 11 bases between them. This CDR3 contains 11 residues. The CDR3 bases are TGCAGCGTTGTGTCGGAGTTAGAGCAGTTCTTC. This encodes CSVVSELEQFF.

V gene TRBV2 combines with J gene TRBJ2-3, with D unresolved. Between the trimmed V and J ends, which lost 3 bases and 1 base, there was a span of 8 bases. CDR1 and CDR2 from the germline V gene are SNHLY and FYNNEI. CDR3 length equals 14 residues. In DNA form, the CDR3 reads TGTGCCAGCAGTGAGGTCGACGGCACAGATACGCAGTATTTT. It yields the protein CASSEVDGTDTQYF.

This clonotype was recorded many times. V and J are TRBV24-1 and TRBJ2-2; D is unclear. With 3 bases removed from V and 1 base from J, the gap between germline ends came to 8 bases. The V gene's germline CDR1 is KGHDR and CDR2 SFDVKD. This CDR3 has 15 amino acids. The CDR3 nucleotides read TGTGCCACCAGTGATCCGGGTCAGAACACCGGGGAGCTGTTTTTT. This gives the protein CATSDPGQNTGELFF.

This clonotype was counted between two and nine times. The chain carries TRBV6-6 and TRBJ1-6; D not certain. The CDR3 is 12 amino acids. CDR1 MNHNY and CDR2 SVGAGI come from the germline V gene (reference sequence). V gave up 5 bases and J gave up 11 bases, with 10 bases separating them. CDR3 in DNA: TGTGCCAGCAGTGAGGGCTGGACACCCCTCCACTTT. It is translated as CASSEGWTPLHF.

A few counts support this clonotype. The V call is TRBV7-8, the J call TRBJ2-3, with TRBD2 matching over 14 bases. The germline V gene encodes CDR1 SGHVS and CDR2 FQNEAQ. The CDR3 extends over 20 amino acids. The V segment lost 5 bases and the J segment 2 bases; nucleotides outside the gene matches: 15. The CDR3 is CASSPPGLAGDWAITDTQYF. DNA of the CDR3: TGTGCCAGCAGCCCGCCGGGACTAGCGGGAGATTGGGCCATCACAGATACGCAGTATTTT.

The V call is TRBV20-1, the J call TRBJ2-5; TRBD2 aligns across 7 bases. CDR3 length equals 13 residues. Trimming removed 1 base from V and 5 bases from J; junction bases left unmatched: 4. Looked up from germline, CDR1 is DFQATT and CDR2 is SNEGSKA (reference sequence). CDR3 sequence: CSARGGGRETQYF. The CDR3 nucleotides are TGCAGTGCTAGAGGGGGGGGGAGGGAGACCCAGTACTTC.

The chain is built from TRBV27 and TRBJ2-7, with TRBD1 matching 7 bases. CDR1 and CDR2 (germline): MNHEY, SMNVEV (reference sequence). The trim removed 2 bases at V and 4 bases at J, leaving 5 bases unmatched. This CDR3 contains 14 residues. CDR3 sequence reads: CASSLGPGGYEQYF. The CDR3 DNA reads TGTGCCAGCAGTTTAGGCCCAGGGGGTTACGAGCAGTACTTC.

In the case of this clonotype: At one of its ends the junction is not consistent with the germline gene, which may arise from a read error. The chain combines TRBV9 with TRBJ1-2; weak D call: TRBD1 (5 bases). This CDR3 is built from 13 residues. CDR1 SGDLS and CDR2 YYNGEE come from the germline V gene. CDR3 region: CASSVDSGYVYTF. The CDR3, as DNA: TGTGCCAGCAGCGTAGATTCAGGGTATGTCTACACCTTC.

This clonotype was observed many times. The chain employs TRBV12-3 or TRBV12-4 and TRBJ1-2; D is unresolved. The CDR3 covers 16 residues. With 2 bases removed from V and 1 base from J, the gap between germline ends came to 14 bases. CDR3 sequence reads: CASSLSSGTYNYGYTF. The CDR3 DNA reads TGTGCCAGCAGTTTATCGTCGGGCACCTATAACTATGGCTACACCTTC.

The V gene is TRBV7-6, the J gene TRBJ2-5; 8 nucleotides line up with TRBD1. Unmatched junction bases numbered 6, after V lost 10 bases and J lost 2 bases. CDR1 and CDR2 (germline): SGHVS, FNYEAQ. The CDR3 length is 13 residues. The CDR3 coding sequence is TGTGCCATTGCACAGGGGGAGCAAGAGACCCAGTACTTC. Its translation: CAIAQGEQETQYF.

This clonotype was seen a few times. The chain joins TRBV15 to TRBJ2-1; 9 bases align to TRBD1. Losses at the gene ends were 0 bases for V and 8 bases for J; bases not matched to a gene: 8. This CDR3 region has 16 residues. Germline CDR1 LNHNV, CDR2 YYDKDF (reference sequence). DNA for the CDR3: TGTGCCACCAGCAGAGATCCGGGACAGGGTTATGATGAGCAGTTCTTC. This codes for CATSRDPGQGYDEQFF.

This clonotype was counted a few times. The chain employs TRBV5-1 and TRBJ2-6, with D tentatively TRBD1 (6 bases). The CDR3 has 14 residues. Germline-derived CDR1 and CDR2 are SGHRS and YFSETQ. The ends were cut back, 8 bases at V and 3 bases at J, with 12 bases in the middle. CDR3 DNA sequence: TGCGCCAGTCGAACAGGGTATGGGGCCAACGTCCTGACTTTC. Translated: CASRTGYGANVLTF.

The chain couples TRBV29-1 to TRBJ2-7; 9 bases map to TRBD2. The germline CDR1 and CDR2 sequences are SQVTM and ANQGSEA. This CDR3 is 13 amino acids long. V was clipped by 5 bases and J by 7 bases; unmatched bases: 9. In DNA form, the CDR3 reads TGCAGCGTTTATAGCGGGAGAACTTGGGAGCAGTACTTC. Amino acid sequence: CSVYSGRTWEQYF.

This clonotype showed up just a few times. V is TRBV7-9 and J is TRBJ2-1; no clear D gene. CDR1 is SEHNR, CDR2 FQNEAQ, per germline (reference sequence). CDR3 length: 15 residues. V was pared by 5 bases and J by 0 bases, with 11 bases between. The CDR3 protein is CASSPRRASYNEQFF. The CDR3 DNA sequence: TGTGCCAGCAGCCCACGGAGAGCCTCCTACAATGAGCAGTTCTTC.

This clonotype has at least ten counts. The genes are TRBV24-1 and TRBJ2-2; a weak D match, TRBD1 (6 bases). From germline, CDR1 is KGHDR and CDR2 SFDVKD. Trimming pared 4 bases from V and 8 bases from J, leaving 13 bases between. This CDR3 comprises 14 residues. The CDR3 region is CATSDVQGTGELFF. In nucleotides, the CDR3 is TGTGCCACCAGTGACGTACAGGGAACAGGGGAGCTGTTTTTT.

The sample holds a few counts of this clonotype. The V call is TRBV24-1, the J call TRBJ2-1, with D possibly being TRBD2 (6 bases). V was cut by 9 bases and J by 5 bases, with 10 bases left in between. Germline-derived CDR1 and CDR2 are KGHDR and SFDVKD. This CDR3 region has 12 residues. Here the CDR3 DNA reads TGTGCCACCTCGGGACTCAACAATGAGCAGTTCTTC. Its translation is CATSGLNNEQFF.

This clonotype has ten or more counts. The V gene is TRBV12-3 or TRBV12-4, the J gene TRBJ2-3, with 10 bases identical to TRBD2. The CDR3 length is 13 residues. V dropped 10 bases and J dropped 5; count of bases not matched to a gene: 6. The CDR3 nucleotides are TGTGCCACCGCAGCGGGAGGGCTAGATACGCAGTATTTT. This translates into CATAAGGLDTQYF.

The chain combines TRBV24-1 with TRBJ2-3; D is perhaps TRBD1 (5 bases). The V and J ends lost 5 bases and 1 base respectively, with 6 bases between them. The CDR3 has 13 residues. Germline V lookup: CDR1 KGHDR, CDR2 SFDVKD. CDR3 nucleotides: TGTGCCACCAGTGGGGGCGGCACAGATACGCAGTATTTT. Amino acids: CATSGGGTDTQYF.

This clonotype was recorded a few times. This chain connects TRBV7-8 to TRBJ2-7; 10 nucleotides match TRBD1. The junction had 6 bases not matched to a gene; V was cut back by 4 bases and J by 6 bases. The CDR3 is made up of 14 amino acids. Germline loops: CDR1 SGHVS, CDR2 FQNEAQ. CDR3 region: CASSSGTGVGEQYF. CDR3 DNA: TGTGCCAGCAGCTCCGGGACAGGGGTGGGCGAGCAGTACTTC.

At least ten counts were recorded for this clonotype. This chain connects TRBV12-3 or TRBV12-4 to TRBJ2-5; 10 bases match TRBD2. With V trimmed by 6 bases and J by 5 bases, 3 bases remained unmatched. This CDR3 is built from 13 residues. The DNA of the CDR3 is TGTGCCAGCAGAGCGGGAGGGCCGGAGACCCAGTACTTC. Amino acids: CASRAGGPETQYF.

Here the CDR3 reads CASSRGGTDTQYF. Here the CDR3 DNA reads TGTGCCAGCAGCAGGGGAGGCACAGATACGCAGTATTTT. This sequence joins TRBV7-9 and TRBJ2-3; D could derive from TRBD1 or TRBD2 (5 bases each). Looked up from germline, CDR1 is SEHNR and CDR2 is FQNEAQ (reference sequence). V was pared by 5 bases and J by 1 base, with 7 bases between. CDR3 length equals 13 residues.

J is TRBJ2-2 and V is TRBV10-3; TRBD1 matches at 9 bases. The germline V gene encodes CDR1 ENHRY and CDR2 SYGVKD. V dropped 4 bases and J dropped 6; count of bases not matched to a gene: 12. The CDR3 covers 17 residues. The chain's CDR3 is CAISGMSRDRVSGELFF. The CDR3 bases are TGTGCCATCAGTGGAATGTCCCGGGACAGGGTGTCCGGGGAGCTGTTTTTT.

V and J are TRBV4-1 and TRBJ2-7; possibly TRBD2 for D (5 bases). Germline V gives CDR1 MGHRA, CDR2 YSYEKL. V lost 1 base, J lost 2 bases, and 12 bases lay in between. The CDR3 spans 15 residues. The CDR3 sequence is CASSQVIGETYEQYF. The CDR3 DNA follows: TGCGCCAGCAGCCAAGTGATCGGGGAAACCTACGAGCAGTACTTC.

This clonotype was counted only a few times. CDR3 in DNA: TGTGCCACCTTGGATAGTATTTACGAGCAGTACTTC. As protein: CATLDSIYEQYF. The chain links TRBV6-2 or TRBV6-3 to TRBJ2-7; D is undetermined. Germline V gene data show CDR1 as MNHEY and CDR2 as SVGEGT. Trimming pared 10 bases from V and 4 bases from J, leaving 14 bases between. This CDR3 spans 12 amino acids.

This clonotype was found many times. The rearrangement uses TRBV12-3 or TRBV12-4 and TRBJ2-7; no reliable D call. CDR3 length equals 15 residues. V dropped 4 bases and J dropped 2 bases, with 15 bases sitting between them. The CDR3, as DNA: TGTGCCAGCAGTTCCGTGGGCTTAAGGACCTACGAGCAGTACTTC. Protein: CASSSVGLRTYEQYF.

This clonotype was counted only a few times. The CDR3 here is CSASGLAGMDTQYF. The CDR3 nucleotides read TGCAGTGCTAGCGGACTAGCGGGAATGGATACGCAGTATTTT. The chain combines TRBV20-1 with TRBJ2-3, with 12 bases fitting TRBD2. CDR1 and CDR2 (germline): DFQATT, SNEGSKA (reference sequence). V shed 3 bases, J shed 6 bases, and the junction held 4 bases outside the gene matches. The CDR3 has 14 residues.

This rearrangement joins TRBV12-3 or TRBV12-4 to TRBJ2-2; possibly TRBD2 for D (6 bases). V lost 7 bases to trimming and J lost 7 bases, with 10 bases between them. The CDR3 consists of 12 residues. CDR3 nucleotide sequence: TGTGCCAGCATCACAGCGGGCGGGGAGCTGTTTTTT. It encodes CASITAGGELFF.

This clonotype was detected a few times. The chain has TRBV12-3 or TRBV12-4 and TRBJ2-1; 9 positions match TRBD2. CDR3 size: 15 residues. After removal of 7 bases from V and 8 bases from J, the junction contained 12 bases not matched to a gene. The DNA for the CDR3 is TGTGCCAGCATGACGTCGGCGGGGGGGGGAGATGAGCAGTTCTTC. Protein: CASMTSAGGGDEQFF.

In this sample, this clonotype turned up a few times. The J gene is TRBJ1-1, the V gene TRBV21-1; no check of the table's D call, TRBD1, against the DNA was made. TRBV21-1 is marked as a pseudogene. This CDR3 is built from 14 residues. CDR3 coding DNA: TGTGCCACTATTACCGGGGGCGCGAGAGCTGAAGCTTTCTTT. Translated, it gives CATITGGARAEAFF.

This clonotype was observed at least ten times. The chain uses TRBV24-1 and TRBJ2-7; TRBD1 is a possible D gene (6 bases). V gave up 4 bases and J gave up 5 bases, with 14 bases separating them. This CDR3 comprises 14 residues. CDR1 KGHDR and CDR2 SFDVKD come from the germline V gene. DNA for the CDR3: TGTGCCACCAGTGAGACAGGCTCCGGAGACGAGCAGTACTTC. Translated: CATSETGSGDEQYF.

The sample holds a few counts of this clonotype. This chain links TRBV28 with TRBJ2-1; 10 bases are shared with TRBD2. V shed 6 bases, J shed 6 bases, and the junction held 8 bases outside the gene matches. Germline CDR1 reads MDHEN; CDR2 reads SYDVKM. The CDR3 runs to 15 residues. CDR3 loop: CASSLIAGGSNEQFF. Here the CDR3 DNA reads TGTGCCAGCAGCCTCATAGCGGGAGGTAGCAATGAGCAGTTCTTC.